This section outlines one TCR beta chain sequence together with its context. Its target is unknown. Of the isolated RNA, all was reverse transcribed, and so the sequenced material was expressed TCRB transcripts. Assay used: immunoSEQ multiplex PCR; TCRdb lists only in-frame clones, some missing. The sample comprises about 160,000 clones, approximately 8% of which are singletons, and 0.94% rests with the top ten. This sample was included in a study of beta chain features in type 1 diabetes. Study-level information: No patient-donor differences in age, gender, total cells or subset yield. All samples yielded 107,917,701 examined sorted cells. Study results and caveats: Insertions at VDJ junctions were less frequent in type 1 diabetes patients. These patients also deleted more nucleotides at the same junctions. In every one of the four CD4+ subsets, TCRB CDR3s were moderately but significantly shorter in Type 1 diabetes patients. For cells with high TCR expression, cDNA sequencing could yield over-representation.

This TCR derives from a woman in her thirties or forties with type 1 diabetes. The sample taken for sequencing was central memory CD4+ T cells from blood.

The CDR3 region is CASSPDTGRGRETQYF. The CDR3 nucleotides read TGTGCCAGCAGTCCGGATACAGGCAGGGGAAGGGAGACCCAGTACTTC. The J gene is TRBJ2-5, the V gene TRBV28, with a possible D match to TRBD1 (6 bases). The CDR3 covers 16 residues. V lost 5 bases and J 5 bases, leaving 21 bases between the germline ends. Germline loops: CDR1 MDHEN, CDR2 SYDVKM.